In this sample, the clone carrying this T cell receptor beta chain turned up many times. The antigen is undetermined. This record comes from a study of CD8+CD57+ T cells in acquired aplastic anemia. On the study more broadly: Sorted CD4+ and CD8+ cell DNA averaged about 3 ug. Reads per healthy sample averaged around 9.9 million (CD4+) and approximately 12 million (CD8+).

The V gene lost 0 bases and the J gene lost 3 bases, with 0 bases spanning the gap. The length of the CDR3 is 11 residues. Germline V gene sequence: CDR1 SGDLS, CDR2 YYNGEE. Genomic DNA was employed as the template in profiling TCR beta VDJ and CDR3. TCRdb analysed the reads with MiXCR anew, one entry per CDR3 protein. The profile shows some 410,000 distinct CDR3 sequences, around 68% of them singletons. Whole-study results and caveats: It was found that twenty-nine CD8+ CDR3 sequences were shared between patients and controls.

V and J are TRBV9 and TRBJ2-5; D is undetermined. The specimen sequenced was sorted CD4+, CD8+, or CD8+CD57+ T cells (not recorded which) from PBMCs. This clonotype originated in a human donor in good health, serving as a control. The CDR3 loop reads CASSVEETQYF. In DNA, the CDR3 is TGTGCCAGCAGCGTAGAAGAGACCCAGTACTTC.